This entry concerns a single T cell receptor (beta chain). Its specific antigen is unknown. Base quality data are lacking; no much larger clone is found one base away. The CDR3 regions of human TCRbeta chains were subjected to immunosequencing. Processing in the source paper ran as follows. TCRs in the repertoires were compared against a reference library of SARS-CoV-2-specific TCRs that had been generated with the MIRA antigen-specificity platform. Breadth meant the fraction of unique TCRs that were SARS-CoV-2-associated, whereas depth meant the fraction of total T cells that were SARS-CoV-2-associated. Using the MIRA data, every spike-specific TCR was mapped to the spike region that the TCR reacted to and assigned to either a CD4 or a CD8 class. Log10-transformed breadth and depth values were compared by one-way ANOVA with Sidak's multiple comparisons tests. Held by TCRdb, this immuneACCESS table contains in-frame sequences only and omits some clones. Under half of the omission traces to an unresolved V gene where checked; the cause of the rest is unknown. That table furnishes V, J and clone size, whereas the DNA furnished D and trimming. The sample contains approximately 180,000 clones, 70% to 90% of them found a single time. The top ten clones comprise roughly 8% of the sample.

CDR1 and CDR2, looked up from the germline V gene, are SGDLS and YYNGEE. The germline ends are 14 bases apart after V is trimmed by 0 bases and J by 8 bases. Its CDR3 holds 14 amino acids, cysteine through phenylalanine. Only CDR3 DNA remains: 42 bases, in frame from the first base. This record comes from a study of T cell responses to AZD1222 COVID-19 vaccine (dated by TCRdb to 2020 to 2022). Turning to the overall study: AZD1222 recipients given second doses at about 4 weeks or at about 12 weeks were pooled, since spike-specific TCR depth and breadth were not found to differ between the two schedules. Trial participants were enrolled by age into subgroups of 18-55, 56-69 and 70-plus years, and around 150, 28 and 57 TCR-sequenced participants, respectively, were included in these subgroups. A total of 240 or so trial participants underwent TCR sequencing, of whom 207 had received two doses of AZD1222 and 26 had received two doses of the MenACWY control vaccine.

General findings and caveats noted by the study authors: The 56-69-year group was small, and its depth increase did not reach significance, likely because of low power. CD4 TCRs associated with the vaccine covered the entire spike protein, and the dominant responses were in regions 160-218 and 743-854. Conclusions about previously exposed vaccinees are limited, since just six AZD1222 recipients were seropositive for SARS-CoV-2 at baseline. Nearly half of unique spike-specific TCRs reportedly recognized epitopes outside regions mutated in the B.1.351 and B.1.1.7 variants. After two AZD1222 doses, both the breadth and the depth of spike-specific TCRs were significantly higher than at day 0 and than in MenACWY recipients. Participants were mostly white British and included more females than males, and it was suggested by the authors that clonal diversity may have been underestimated. Because no samples from the day 14 peak response were available, repertoires could be characterized only after the peak T cell response.

The time point tag for this specimen amounts to: baseline before first vaccination. Samples from vaccinated people were obtained from the UK trials COV001 and COV002, which included a single-blind randomized controlled phase 2/3 trial of AZD1222 (ChAdOx1 nCoV-19) in healthy adults. Trial participant PBMC samples were collected at day 0 and day 28 after the second dose for TCRbeta chain sequencing. The clonotype comes from an adult in good health. The sequence joins TRBV9 to TRBJ1-2, and perhaps TRBD1 as D gene, on 5 matching bases. Sample: peripheral blood, taken on day 0 of AZD1222 vaccination. The CDR3 region reads CASSVDRVGRGYTF. The sequenced DNA is TGTGCCAGCAGCGTAGATAGGGTGGGACGCGGCTACACCTTC.